This TCR beta chain was obtained from a study of cytomegalovirus exposure and HLA in healthy donors. General study findings and limits: With later analysis, a missense DCLRE1C variant became linked to TCR beta V- and J-gene trimming.

J was trimmed by 2 bases and V by 3 bases; bases with no gene match: 10. Germline CDR1 SGHDT, CDR2 YYEEEE. The CDR3 totals 17 residues. Vbeta (60) and Jbeta (13) primers were used in the PCR. Clones were read by immunoSEQ multiplex PCR, and TCRdb kept only the in-frame ones, dropping some. The sample gives 150,000 or so clones, around 80% of which show up once; about 6.3% is in the top ten. This clone has just a few counts. Antigen: not known. The genes are TRBV5-6 and TRBJ2-3, with 9 bases matching TRBD2. This clonotype was sampled from a male donor in good health and CMV-seropositive. The sample consisted of PBMCs. The CDR3 region is CASSSDTSGYDTDTQYF. The DNA for the CDR3 is TGTGCCAGCAGCTCGGACACTAGCGGGTATGACACAGATACGCAGTATTTT.